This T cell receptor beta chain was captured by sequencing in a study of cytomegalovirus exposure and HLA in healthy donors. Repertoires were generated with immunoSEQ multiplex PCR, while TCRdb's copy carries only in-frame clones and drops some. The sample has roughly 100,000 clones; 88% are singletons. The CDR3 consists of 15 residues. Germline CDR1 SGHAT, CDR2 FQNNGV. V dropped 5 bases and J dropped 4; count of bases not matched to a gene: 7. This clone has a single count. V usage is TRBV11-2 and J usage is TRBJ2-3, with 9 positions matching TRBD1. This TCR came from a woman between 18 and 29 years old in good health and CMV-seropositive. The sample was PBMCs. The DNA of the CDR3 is TGTGCCAGCAGCACATGGACAGGGGATCCAGATACGCAGTATTTT. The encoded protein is CASSTWTGDPDTQYF. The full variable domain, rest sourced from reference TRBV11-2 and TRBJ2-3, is EAGVAQSPRYKIIEKRQSVAFWCNPISGHATLYWYQQILGQGPKLLIQFQNNGVVDDSQLPKDRFSAERLKGVDSTLKIQPAKLEDSAVYLCASSTWTGDPDTQYFGPGTRLTVL.